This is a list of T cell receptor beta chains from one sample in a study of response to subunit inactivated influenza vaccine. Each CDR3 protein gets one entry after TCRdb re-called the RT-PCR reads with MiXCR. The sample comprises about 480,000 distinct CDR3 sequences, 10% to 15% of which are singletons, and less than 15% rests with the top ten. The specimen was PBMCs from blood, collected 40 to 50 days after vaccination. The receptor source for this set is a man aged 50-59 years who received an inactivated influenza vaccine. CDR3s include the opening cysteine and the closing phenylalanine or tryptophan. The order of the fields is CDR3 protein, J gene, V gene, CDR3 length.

CDR3: CSARSLAVLSTDTQYF
J: TRBJ2-3
V: TRBV20-1
length: 16

CDR3: CASRGAGGPYEQYF
J: TRBJ2-7
V: TRBV7-9
length: 14

CDR3: CASSSLAGGPGTGELFF
J: TRBJ2-2
V: TRBV7-2
length: 17

CDR3: CASSFRTSGYNEQFF
J: TRBJ2-1
V: TRBV7-2
length: 15

CDR3: CSARAGREHYF
J: TRBJ2-7
V: TRBV20-1
length: 11

CDR3: CASSPDRVRNQPQHF
J: TRBJ1-5
V: TRBV6-1
length: 15

CDR3: CASSELNTDTQYF
J: TRBJ2-3
V: TRBV25-1
length: 13

CDR3: CSVERAPWDEQFF
J: TRBJ2-1
V: TRBV29-1
length: 13

CDR3: CSARPSEETQYF
J: TRBJ2-5
V: TRBV20-1
length: 12

CDR3: CASSPQGGGSPLHF
J: TRBJ1-6
V: TRBV18
length: 14

CDR3: CASSLALSLEQYF
J: TRBJ2-7
V: TRBV12-3/TRBV12-4
length: 13

CDR3: CSARSWGNEKLFF
J: TRBJ1-4
V: TRBV20-1
length: 13

CDR3: CASSQNAGNTEAFF
J: TRBJ1-1
V: TRBV3-1
length: 14

CDR3: CASSSGPETQYF
J: TRBJ2-5
V: TRBV7-7
length: 12

CDR3: CSARDEGRSYEQYF
J: TRBJ2-7
V: TRBV20-1
length: 14